The 26 T cell receptor beta chains below were found in one sample sequenced in a study of siplizumab effects on memory and regulatory T cells. Measured with immunoSEQ multiplex PCR; TCRdb has only the in-frame clones, and not every one. Of about 100,000 clones in the sample, roughly 92% are singletons; the top ten hold roughly 1.1%. The sequenced sample consisted of CD4+ T cells sorted from blood. The source of these receptors is a human donor in good health.

The chain has TRBV14 and TRBJ2-7; 13 bases fit TRBD2. Germline V gives CDR1 SGHDN, CDR2 FVKESK. This CDR3 is 17 amino acids long. After removal of 4 bases from V and 4 bases from J, the junction contained 10 bases not matched to a gene. CDR3 region: CASSRRLAGGEGYEQYF. DNA of the CDR3: TGTGCCAGCAGCCGACGACTAGCGGGAGGAGAAGGGTACGAGCAGTACTTC.

The CDR3 nucleotides read TGTGCCAGCAGCCTACAGGGGGCAGTCACCGGGGAGCTGTTTTTT. Its protein product is CASSLQGAVTGELFF. V gene TRBV7-8 combines with J gene TRBJ2-2; 9 bases line up with TRBD1. V lost 5 bases, J lost 4 bases, and 5 bases stayed unmatched. This CDR3 contains 15 residues. Germline assignment: CDR1 SGHVS and CDR2 FQNEAQ. Full variable domain (missing parts from reference TRBV7-8 and TRBJ2-2): GAGVSQSPRYKVAKRGQDVALRCDPISGHVSLFWYQQALGQGPEFLTYFQNEAQLDKSGLPSDRFFAERPEGSVSTLKIQRTQQEDSAVYLCASSLQGAVTGELFFGEGSRLTVL.

The chain employs TRBV7-8 and TRBJ2-1; TRBD1 is a possible D gene (5 bases). Trimming took 1 base from V and 6 from J, leaving 13 bases between them. This CDR3 is built from 15 residues. The germline V gene encodes CDR1 SGHVS and CDR2 FQNEAQ. Written as DNA, the CDR3 is TGTGCCAGCAGCTTAGGCCAGTCCACAGGCAATGAGCAGTTCTTC. Amino acids: CASSLGQSTGNEQFF.

V and J are TRBV7-9 and TRBJ2-2; possibly TRBD1 for D (6 bases). There are 13 residues in the CDR3. Germline CDR1 SEHNR, CDR2 FQNEAQ (reference sequence). Trimming took 7 bases from V and 4 from J, leaving 10 bases between them. The chain's CDR3 is CASKGQSTGELFF. DNA of the CDR3: TGTGCCAGCAAAGGACAGTCCACCGGGGAGCTGTTTTTT. The full variable domain, rest sourced from reference TRBV7-9 and TRBJ2-2, is DTGVSQNPRHKITKRGQNVTFRCDPISEHNRLYWYRQTLGQGPEFLTYFQNEAQLEKSRLLSDRFSAERPKGSFSTLEIQRTEQGDSAMYLCASKGQSTGELFFGEGSRLTVL.

V gene TRBV7-7 combines with J gene TRBJ2-3; no clear D gene. Germline V lookup: CDR1 SSHAT, CDR2 FNYEAQ (reference sequence). V was cut by 1 base and J by 2 bases, with 13 bases left in between. The CDR3 totals 16 residues. The CDR3 protein is CASSLGHTPPTDTQYF. DNA of the CDR3: TGTGCCAGCAGCTTAGGGCACACCCCCCCCACAGATACGCAGTATTTT.

The chain is built from TRBV6-5 and TRBJ2-7; the D gene is possibly TRBD2 (5 bases). CDR1 MNHEY and CDR2 SVGAGI come from the germline V gene. V lost 6 bases, J lost 5 bases, and 14 bases lay in between. This CDR3 comprises 13 residues. CDR3 protein: CASRRDYLNEQYF. The CDR3 coding sequence is TGTGCCAGCAGACGCGACTACCTTAACGAGCAGTACTTC.

The V call is TRBV18, the J call TRBJ2-5, with TRBD2 matching 9 bases. This CDR3 has 15 residues. Trimming cost V 2 bases and J 2 bases; bases outside gene matches: 3. CDR1 KGHSH and CDR2 LQKENI come from the germline V gene. The DNA for the CDR3 is TGTGCCAGCTCACCAAGGACTAGCGAGCAAGAGACCCAGTACTTC. Its protein product is CASSPRTSEQETQYF.

V usage is TRBV11-2 and J usage is TRBJ1-1; D gene uncertain. The V end was cut by 1 base, the J end by 1 base, with 7 bases between. Looked up from germline, CDR1 is SGHAT and CDR2 is FQNNGV. The CDR3 totals 14 residues. The CDR3: CASSLVGPNTEAFF. The DNA for the CDR3 is TGTGCCAGCAGCTTAGTGGGCCCGAACACTGAAGCTTTCTTT.

In DNA, the CDR3 is TGTGCCAGCAGTTTTTGGGCTTTTAATGAAAAACTGTTTTTT. Its protein is CASSFWAFNEKLFF. V and J are TRBV28 and TRBJ1-4; D is undetermined. The V end was cut by 3 bases, the J end by 4 bases, with 9 bases between. CDR1 is MDHEN and CDR2 is SYDVKM in the germline V gene. The CDR3 is 14 residues long.

The V call is TRBV30, the J call TRBJ1-5, with unresolved D. V was pared by 2 bases and J by 4 bases, with 12 bases between. Germline V gene data show CDR1 as GTSNPN and CDR2 as SVGIG (reference sequence). This CDR3 has 14 amino acids. In DNA form, the CDR3 reads TGTGCCTGGAGTCAACAGACTACGAATCAGCCCCAGCATTTT. Translated: CAWSQQTTNQPQHF.

The chain links TRBV10-3 to TRBJ2-7; TRBD1 agrees at 10 bases. The CDR3 is made up of 13 amino acids. V lost 4 bases to trimming and J lost 7 bases; unmatched junction nucleotides: 4. Germline V gives CDR1 ENHRY, CDR2 SYGVKD. The CDR3 sequence: CAISGQGAGEQYF. CDR3 bases: TGTGCCATCAGTGGACAGGGGGCTGGGGAGCAGTACTTC.

The V gene is TRBV7-2, the J gene TRBJ1-5, with D uncertain. Between the trimmed V and J ends, which lost 5 bases and 7 bases, there was a span of 12 bases. The CDR3 contains 13 residues. Germline V gene sequence: CDR1 SGHTA, CDR2 FQGNSA. In nucleotides, the CDR3 is TGTGCCAGCAGCCCGGACGGTTACCAGCCCCAGCATTTT. This codes for CASSPDGYQPQHF.

J is TRBJ2-3 and V is TRBV2, with 10 bases identical to TRBD2. Germline-derived CDR1 and CDR2 are SNHLY and FYNNEI. The V and J ends lost 6 bases and 2 bases, in that order; junction bases with no gene match: 8. CDR3 length: 16 residues. This CDR3 is CASRKGLAEATDTQYF. CDR3 nucleotide sequence: TGTGCCAGCAGGAAAGGACTAGCGGAAGCCACAGATACGCAGTATTTT.

This clone was seen a single time. The J gene is TRBJ2-7, the V gene TRBV7-8; D tentatively fits TRBD1 or TRBD2 (6 bases each). The CDR3 totals 14 residues. Germline CDR1 reads SGHVS; CDR2 reads FQNEAQ. The ends were cut back, 5 bases at V and 0 bases at J, with 11 bases in the middle. The CDR3 coding sequence is TGTGCCAGCAGCCCGGAGGGACACTCCTACGAGCAGTACTTC. Its protein is CASSPEGHSYEQYF.

The chain links TRBV19 to TRBJ2-7; 13 nucleotides align to TRBD2. Losses at the gene ends were 5 bases for V and 6 bases for J; bases not matched to a gene: 13. The CDR3 consists of 17 residues. Germline V gene sequence: CDR1 LNHDA, CDR2 SQIVND (reference sequence). The CDR3: CASSSETSGRPVREQYF. CDR3 nucleotide sequence: TGTGCCAGTAGTTCAGAGACTAGCGGGAGGCCCGTCCGCGAGCAGTACTTC. The entire variable domain, with the rest obtained from reference TRBV19 and TRBJ2-7, is as follows: DGGITQSPKYLFRKEGQNVTLSCEQNLNHDAMYWYRQDPGQGLRLIYYSQIVNDFQKGDIAEGYSVSREKKESFPLTVTSAQKNPTAFYLCASSSETSGRPVREQYFGPGTRLTVT.

J is TRBJ1-1 and V is TRBV5-5; D remains ambiguous. Trimming took 2 bases from V and 1 from J, leaving 6 bases between them. The CDR3 spans 13 residues. Germline V lookup: CDR1 SGHKS, CDR2 YYEKEE (reference sequence). CDR3 loop: CASSFTANTEAFF. The CDR3 DNA is TGTGCCAGCAGCTTCACAGCGAACACTGAAGCTTTCTTT.

This clone was found a few times. This chain joins TRBV28 and TRBJ2-7; the D is unclear. The CDR3 runs 15 residues. The V gene's germline CDR1 is MDHEN and CDR2 SYDVKM. V gave up 5 bases and J gave up 3 bases, with 17 bases separating them. This chain's CDR3 is CASSQTGATIYEQYF. The CDR3 DNA reads TGTGCCAGCAGTCAGACGGGTGCGACCATCTACGAGCAGTACTTC.

The rearrangement uses TRBV7-3 and TRBJ2-1, with 9 bases fitting TRBD2. Trimming removed 2 bases from V and 4 bases from J; junction bases left unmatched: 3. Germline V gives CDR1 SGHTA, CDR2 FQGTGA. The CDR3 runs to 15 residues. CDR3 sequence (DNA): TGTGCCAGCAGCTTAGACAGCGGGGGGTACAATGAGCAGTTCTTC. It yields the protein CASSLDSGGYNEQFF.

This clone was observed once. The V and J genes are TRBV28 and TRBJ2-7; TRBD2 matches at 11 bases. Germline lookup yields CDR1 MDHEN and CDR2 SYDVKM. This CDR3 contains 15 residues. V gave up 7 bases and J gave up 0 bases; unmatched junction bases: 5. The CDR3: CASTLAGGNSYEQYF. In DNA form, the CDR3 reads TGTGCCAGCACCTTAGCGGGAGGGAACTCCTACGAGCAGTACTTC. Full variable domain (missing parts from reference TRBV28 and TRBJ2-7): DVKVTQSSRYLVKRTGEKVFLECVQDMDHENMFWYRQDPGLGLRLIYFSYDVKMKEKGDIPEGYSVSREKKERFSLILESASTNQTSMYLCASTLAGGNSYEQYFGPGTRLTVT.

The genes are TRBV2 and TRBJ2-1, with TRBD2 matching over 9 bases. The J segment lost 4 bases and the V segment lost 6 bases, leaving 7 bases of the junction unmatched. CDR1 is SNHLY, CDR2 FYNNEI, per germline. The CDR3 contains 15 residues. The CDR3 sequence is CASRPTAGGYNEQFF. The CDR3 DNA sequence: TGTGCCAGCAGGCCCACAGCGGGAGGATACAATGAGCAGTTCTTC.

This clone is a singleton in its sample. Written as DNA, the CDR3 is TGTGCCAGCAGCCTAAGACGAGCTACGCAGTATTTT. Translating gives CASSLRRATQYF. This sequence joins TRBV14 and TRBJ2-3; D is ambiguous. V was cut by 4 bases and J by 8 bases, with 10 bases left in between. The CDR3 runs 12 residues. The germline gives CDR1 SGHDN, CDR2 FVKESK.

The V and J genes are TRBV19 and TRBJ1-3; 7 nucleotides match TRBD1. J gave up 8 bases and V 3 bases, and 4 bases lay outside the gene matches. The CDR3 totals 13 residues. Germline V gene lookup returns CDR1 LNHDA and CDR2 SQIVND (reference sequence). The CDR3 sequence is CASSIRQGDTIYF. DNA of the CDR3: TGTGCCAGTAGTATTCGACAGGGAGACACCATATATTTT.

This clone occurred once. This chain uses TRBV4-1 with TRBJ2-7; possibly TRBD1 for D (6 bases). The V gene lost 3 bases and the J gene lost 3 bases, with 15 bases spanning the gap. Germline loops: CDR1 MGHRA, CDR2 YSYEKL. CDR3 length: 15 amino acids. CDR3 protein: CASSQPARGLYEQYF. The CDR3 nucleotides are TGCGCCAGCAGCCAGCCTGCCAGGGGCCTCTACGAGCAGTACTTC.

This clone was seen a few times. The chain is built from TRBV6-5 and TRBJ1-1; D unresolved. CDR3 length equals 13 residues. The germline V and J ends were trimmed by 0 bases and 6 bases, with 8 bases remaining between them. Germline CDR1 reads MNHEY; CDR2 reads SVGAGI. DNA of the CDR3: TGTGCCAGCAGTTACTCGAATCAGCCTGAAGCTTTCTTT. It translates to CASSYSNQPEAFF.

The chain employs TRBV7-3 and TRBJ2-2; 12 nucleotides match TRBD2. The trim removed 9 bases at V and 6 bases at J, leaving 8 bases unmatched. CDR3 size: 15 residues. In germline, CDR1 is SGHTA, CDR2 FQGTGA. In DNA, the CDR3 is TGTGCCAGTCGTTCTAGCGGGAGGGTCTCCGGGGAGCTGTTTTTT. This sequence encodes CASRSSGRVSGELFF.

The chain uses TRBV6-6 and TRBJ1-1; 7 positions match TRBD1. Germline V gene data show CDR1 as MNHNY and CDR2 as SVGAGI (reference sequence). This CDR3 is built from 15 residues. Trimming removed 6 bases from V and 1 base from J; junction bases left unmatched: 8. The CDR3 loop reads CASRVMRTGNTEAFF. DNA for the CDR3: TGTGCCAGCAGAGTCATGAGGACAGGGAACACTGAAGCTTTCTTT.